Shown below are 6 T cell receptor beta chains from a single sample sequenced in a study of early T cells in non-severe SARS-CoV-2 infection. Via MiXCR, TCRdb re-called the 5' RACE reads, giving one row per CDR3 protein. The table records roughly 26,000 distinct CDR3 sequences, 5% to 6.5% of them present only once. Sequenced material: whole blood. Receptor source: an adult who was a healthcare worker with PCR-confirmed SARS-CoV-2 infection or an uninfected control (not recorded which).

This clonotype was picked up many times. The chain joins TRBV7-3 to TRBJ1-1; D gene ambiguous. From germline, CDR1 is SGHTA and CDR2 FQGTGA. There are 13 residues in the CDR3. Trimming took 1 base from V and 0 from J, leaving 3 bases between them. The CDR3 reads CASSLSVNTEAFF. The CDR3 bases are TGTGCCAGCAGCTTAAGCGTGAACACTGAAGCTTTCTTT. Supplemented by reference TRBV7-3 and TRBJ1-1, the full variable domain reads GAGVSQTPSNKVTEKGKYVELRCDPISGHTALYWYRQSLGQGPEFLIYFQGTGAADDSGLPNDRFFAVRPEGSVSTLKIQRTERGDSAVYLCASSLSVNTEAFFGQGTRLTVV.

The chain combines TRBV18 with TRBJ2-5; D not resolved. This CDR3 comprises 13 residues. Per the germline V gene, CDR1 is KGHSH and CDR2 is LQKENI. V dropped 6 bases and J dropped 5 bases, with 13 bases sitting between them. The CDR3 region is CASSPERQETQYF. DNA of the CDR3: TGTGCCAGCTCCCCCGAGAGGCAGGAGACCCAGTACTTC.

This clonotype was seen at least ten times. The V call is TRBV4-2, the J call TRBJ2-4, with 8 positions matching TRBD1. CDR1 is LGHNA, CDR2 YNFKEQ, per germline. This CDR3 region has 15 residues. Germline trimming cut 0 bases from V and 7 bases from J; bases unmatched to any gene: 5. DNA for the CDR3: TGTGCCAGCAGCCAAGAGAGGACAGGGAGGAACATTCAGTACTTC. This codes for CASSQERTGRNIQYF.

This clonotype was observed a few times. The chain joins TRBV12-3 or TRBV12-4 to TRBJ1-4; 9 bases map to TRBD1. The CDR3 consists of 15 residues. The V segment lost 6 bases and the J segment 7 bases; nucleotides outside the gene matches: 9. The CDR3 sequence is CASRARQGVGEKLFF. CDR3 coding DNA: TGTGCCAGCAGGGCCCGACAGGGGGTTGGTGAAAAACTGTTTTTT.

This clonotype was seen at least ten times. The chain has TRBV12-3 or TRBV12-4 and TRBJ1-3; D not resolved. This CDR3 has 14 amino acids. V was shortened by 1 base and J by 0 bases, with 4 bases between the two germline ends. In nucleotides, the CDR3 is TGTGCCAGCAGTTTAGTAAACTCTGGAAACACCATATATTTT. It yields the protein CASSLVNSGNTIYF.

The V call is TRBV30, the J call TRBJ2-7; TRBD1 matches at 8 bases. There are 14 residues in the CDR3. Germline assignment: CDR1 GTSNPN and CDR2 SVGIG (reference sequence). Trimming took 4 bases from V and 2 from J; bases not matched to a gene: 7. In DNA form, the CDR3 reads TGTGCCTGGACCAGGGGCAGGGGGCCCTACGAGCAGTACTTC. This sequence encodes CAWTRGRGPYEQYF.